Listed here are 10 T cell receptor beta chains from one sample, sequenced in a study of cytotoxic CD8 clonotypes in ibrutinib-treated CLL. Profiled with immunoSEQ multiplex PCR; TCRdb holds only in-frame clones, not every one. Here the sample spans some 350,000 clones, roughly 67% being singletons. Sequences were derived from PBMCs, sampled after 36 months of ibrutinib treatment. Receptor source: a human donor with chronic lymphocytic leukemia.

The chain uses TRBV4-1 and TRBJ2-7; D gene ambiguous. V was trimmed by 0 bases and J by 2 bases, leaving 11 bases between them. CDR3 length: 15 residues. In germline, CDR1 is MGHRA, CDR2 YSYEKL. CDR3 amino acids: CASSQDLEETYEQYF. The CDR3 nucleotides read TGCGCCAGCAGCCAAGATTTAGAGGAAACCTACGAGCAGTACTTC.

This clone was counted a few times. The chain combines TRBV29-1 with TRBJ2-7; perhaps TRBD2 as D (6 bases). CDR1 and CDR2 from the germline V gene are SQVTM and ANQGSEA. The CDR3 totals 14 residues. The CDR3 is CSIEVLGRSYEQYF. The DNA for the CDR3 is TGCAGTATTGAGGTCTTGGGGAGGTCCTACGAGCAGTACTTC.

This sequence joins TRBV27 and TRBJ1-5, with D perhaps matching TRBD1 (6 bases). The germline V gene has CDR1 MNHEY and CDR2 SMNVEV (reference sequence). Trimming removed 3 bases from V and 1 base from J, with 10 bases in between. The CDR3 contains 15 residues. CDR3 loop: CASSFSGHSNQPQHF. The CDR3, as DNA: TGTGCCAGCAGTTTCTCGGGACACAGCAATCAGCCCCAGCATTTT.

This chain connects TRBV2 to TRBJ1-6; 7 positions agree with TRBD1. V shed 8 bases and J 9 bases; nucleotides not matched to a gene: 7. The CDR3 contains 13 residues. Per germline, CDR1 SNHLY and CDR2 FYNNEI. The CDR3: CASFRTGGSPLHF. The CDR3 DNA is TGTGCCAGCTTTCGGACAGGCGGTTCACCCCTCCACTTT.

V and J are TRBV6-6 and TRBJ2-1; D is tentatively TRBD1 or TRBD2 (5 bases each). The CDR3 loop spans 13 amino acids. From germline, CDR1 is MNHNY and CDR2 SVGAGI (reference sequence). V shed 7 bases and J shed 8 bases, with 15 bases lying between them. The CDR3 region has the DNA TGTGCCAGCACCCCGGGACGCTGGGATGAGCAGTTCTTC. Translation: CASTPGRWDEQFF.

The chain joins TRBV6-5 to TRBJ1-1; maybe TRBD1 (5 bases). The CDR3 is made up of 14 amino acids. CDR1 is MNHEY, CDR2 SVGAGI, per germline. V shed 2 bases and J shed 4 bases, with 11 bases lying between them. The CDR3 sequence: CASSYMGPGTEAFF. The CDR3 region has the DNA TGTGCCAGCAGTTACATGGGGCCTGGCACTGAAGCTTTCTTT.

V is TRBV2 and J is TRBJ1-4; D is perhaps TRBD1 (5 bases). The CDR3 sequence is 13 residues long. Germline CDR1 reads SNHLY; CDR2 reads FYNNEI. V was trimmed by 3 bases and J by 7 bases, leaving 9 bases between them. CDR3 nucleotide sequence: TGTGCCAGCAGTGATAGGGGTATTGAAAAACTGTTTTTT. Translating it yields CASSDRGIEKLFF.

V and J are TRBV5-1 and TRBJ2-3, with 7 nucleotides matching TRBD1. Germline trimming cut 4 bases from V and 4 bases from J; bases unmatched to any gene: 12. Per germline, CDR1 SGHRS and CDR2 YFSETQ. The CDR3 has 16 residues. CDR3 in DNA: TGCGCCAGCAGCACCCACAGGGGCGAGAGGTCAGATACGCAGTATTTT. This encodes CASSTHRGERSDTQYF.

This clone showed up just once. V is TRBV11-2 and J is TRBJ2-1, with D perhaps TRBD2 (6 bases). Trimming took 5 bases from V and 3 from J, leaving 11 bases between them. This CDR3 is built from 14 residues. CDR1 is SGHAT and CDR2 is FQNNGV in the germline V gene. Written as DNA, the CDR3 is TGTGCCAGCAGCCCGAGGCGGGGCTACAATGAGCAGTTCTTC. It encodes CASSPRRGYNEQFF. Using reference TRBV11-2 and TRBJ2-1 for the parts outside the CDR3, the full variable domain is EAGVAQSPRYKIIEKRQSVAFWCNPISGHATLYWYQQILGQGPKLLIQFQNNGVVDDSQLPKDRFSAERLKGVDSTLKIQPAKLEDSAVYLCASSPRRGYNEQFFGPGTRLTVL.

The chain has TRBV9 and TRBJ2-3; D is perhaps TRBD2 (6 bases). Germline CDR1 SGDLS, CDR2 YYNGEE. The CDR3 has 14 amino acids. The V gene lost 3 bases and the J gene lost 1 base, with 9 bases spanning the gap. The CDR3 here is CASSESGRTDTQYF. The CDR3 DNA reads TGTGCCAGCAGCGAAAGCGGGCGCACAGATACGCAGTATTTT. The full variable domain, rest sourced from reference TRBV9 and TRBJ2-3, is DSGVTQTPKHLITATGQRVTLRCSPRSGDLSVYWYQQSLDQGLQFLIQYYNGEERAKGNILERFSAQQFPDLHSELNLSSLELGDSALYFCASSESGRTDTQYFGPGTRLTVL.